Below, 4 T cell receptor beta chains from the same sample are listed, as sequenced in a study of blood T cell repertoires in COVID-19. The repertoire was sequenced with immunoSEQ multiplex PCR; TCRdb's copy has only in-frame clones and lacks some. The sample holds approximately 27,000 clones, approximately 89% seen once. The sequencing input was peripheral blood. The receptors come from a human donor with acute or convalescent COVID-19. The donor label of this sample is uncertain.

This clone was counted between two and nine times. This rearrangement joins TRBV7-3 to TRBJ1-2; TRBD1 agrees at 7 bases. The trim removed 5 bases at V and 8 bases at J, leaving 8 bases unmatched. The CDR3 has 13 residues. Germline lookup yields CDR1 SGHTA and CDR2 FQGTGA. In DNA, the CDR3 is TGTGCCAGCAGCCCAACAGGGGTTGGGGGCTACACCTTC. This gives the protein CASSPTGVGGYTF.

The V call is TRBV5-1, the J call TRBJ1-2; 11 bases are shared with TRBD1. Losses at the gene ends were 4 bases for V and 6 bases for J; bases not matched to a gene: 8. The CDR3 is 15 amino acids. Germline V gives CDR1 SGHRS, CDR2 YFSETQ. The CDR3 reads CASSGGQGAFDGYTF. For the CDR3, the DNA is TGCGCCAGCAGCGGCGGACAGGGGGCATTTGATGGCTACACCTTC.

The chain combines TRBV7-3 with TRBJ2-3; TRBD2 agrees at 8 bases. The V segment lost 4 bases and the J segment 4 bases; nucleotides outside the gene matches: 7. The CDR3 is 15 residues long. Germline V gene lookup returns CDR1 SGHTA and CDR2 FQGTGA. This CDR3 reads CASSSRGGGPDTQYF. The CDR3 nucleotides read TGTGCCAGCAGCTCCCGGGGGGGCGGCCCAGATACGCAGTATTTT.

This clone was counted between two and nine times. The V gene is TRBV6-5, the J gene TRBJ1-1; 11 bases align to TRBD1. CDR3 size: 16 residues. After removal of 0 bases from V and 9 bases from J, the junction contained 9 bases not matched to a gene. Germline CDR1 and CDR2: MNHEY and SVGAGI. The CDR3 is CASSYSRTGGAVKAFF. The DNA for the CDR3 is TGTGCCAGCAGTTACTCCCGGACAGGGGGCGCGGTAAAAGCTTTCTTT.